The rows below give T cell receptor beta chains drawn from one sample of a study of OX40 agonist ivuxolimab in advanced cancers. Only in-frame clones appear in the TCRdb table, and some are missing; sequencing was by immunoSEQ multiplex PCR. The profile covers 98,000 or so clones, with approximately 86% appearing a single time and around 0.8% taken by the ten largest. The specimen comprised CD4+ or CD8+ T cells sorted from blood, sampled in a trial of the OX40 agonist ivuxolimab. These receptors all stem from an adult with an advanced solid tumor such as melanoma, head and neck, liver or kidney cancer. Both conserved end residues are trimmed from each CDR3. The order of the fields is J gene, V gene, CDR3 protein.

>TRBJ2-1|TRBV7-3
ASSISGSYYNEQF
>TRBJ2-3|TRBV6-6
ASKLSDHTDTQY
>TRBJ1-3|TRBV5-1
ASSPGPGSGNTIY
>TRBJ1-6|TRBV30
AWKGGWNSPLH
>TRBJ1-6|TRBV4-1
ASSQVRMGDSPLH
>TRBJ1-2|TRBV6-5
ASSYSGQGTGGYT
>TRBJ2-1|TRBV19
AIGTRPNEQF
>TRBJ1-1|TRBV19
ASSIGGGNTEAF
>TRBJ2-5|TRBV4-1
ASSQVATKETQY
>TRBJ2-1|TRBV5-1
ASNRLAGGPSFTEQF
>TRBJ1-2|TRBV28
ASSGPRFYT
>TRBJ2-7|TRBV27
ASSPRKGGDEQY
>TRBJ1-4|TRBV30
AWSGDGAREKLF
>TRBJ2-2|TRBV5-5
ASKTGEAGELF
>TRBJ2-3|TRBV27
ATRTSATDTQY
>TRBJ1-2|TRBV18
ASSPDPGGGYT
>TRBJ2-3|TRBV5-1
ASSPSGTSGTDTQY
>TRBJ1-4|TRBV7-9
ASSLSGQGNEKLF
>TRBJ1-1|TRBV5-1
ASSRRTANTEAF
>TRBJ2-6|TRBV10-3
AISEAGGHYGANVLT
>TRBJ2-1|TRBV7-2
ASSLGWGTSGNNEQF
>TRBJ1-5|TRBV7-9
ASSPQGDQPQH
>TRBJ1-1|TRBV18
ASSPLPLGDPNTEAF
>TRBJ2-5|TRBV5-6
ASSPTGETQY
>TRBJ1-1|TRBV2
ASSATLQGAEAF